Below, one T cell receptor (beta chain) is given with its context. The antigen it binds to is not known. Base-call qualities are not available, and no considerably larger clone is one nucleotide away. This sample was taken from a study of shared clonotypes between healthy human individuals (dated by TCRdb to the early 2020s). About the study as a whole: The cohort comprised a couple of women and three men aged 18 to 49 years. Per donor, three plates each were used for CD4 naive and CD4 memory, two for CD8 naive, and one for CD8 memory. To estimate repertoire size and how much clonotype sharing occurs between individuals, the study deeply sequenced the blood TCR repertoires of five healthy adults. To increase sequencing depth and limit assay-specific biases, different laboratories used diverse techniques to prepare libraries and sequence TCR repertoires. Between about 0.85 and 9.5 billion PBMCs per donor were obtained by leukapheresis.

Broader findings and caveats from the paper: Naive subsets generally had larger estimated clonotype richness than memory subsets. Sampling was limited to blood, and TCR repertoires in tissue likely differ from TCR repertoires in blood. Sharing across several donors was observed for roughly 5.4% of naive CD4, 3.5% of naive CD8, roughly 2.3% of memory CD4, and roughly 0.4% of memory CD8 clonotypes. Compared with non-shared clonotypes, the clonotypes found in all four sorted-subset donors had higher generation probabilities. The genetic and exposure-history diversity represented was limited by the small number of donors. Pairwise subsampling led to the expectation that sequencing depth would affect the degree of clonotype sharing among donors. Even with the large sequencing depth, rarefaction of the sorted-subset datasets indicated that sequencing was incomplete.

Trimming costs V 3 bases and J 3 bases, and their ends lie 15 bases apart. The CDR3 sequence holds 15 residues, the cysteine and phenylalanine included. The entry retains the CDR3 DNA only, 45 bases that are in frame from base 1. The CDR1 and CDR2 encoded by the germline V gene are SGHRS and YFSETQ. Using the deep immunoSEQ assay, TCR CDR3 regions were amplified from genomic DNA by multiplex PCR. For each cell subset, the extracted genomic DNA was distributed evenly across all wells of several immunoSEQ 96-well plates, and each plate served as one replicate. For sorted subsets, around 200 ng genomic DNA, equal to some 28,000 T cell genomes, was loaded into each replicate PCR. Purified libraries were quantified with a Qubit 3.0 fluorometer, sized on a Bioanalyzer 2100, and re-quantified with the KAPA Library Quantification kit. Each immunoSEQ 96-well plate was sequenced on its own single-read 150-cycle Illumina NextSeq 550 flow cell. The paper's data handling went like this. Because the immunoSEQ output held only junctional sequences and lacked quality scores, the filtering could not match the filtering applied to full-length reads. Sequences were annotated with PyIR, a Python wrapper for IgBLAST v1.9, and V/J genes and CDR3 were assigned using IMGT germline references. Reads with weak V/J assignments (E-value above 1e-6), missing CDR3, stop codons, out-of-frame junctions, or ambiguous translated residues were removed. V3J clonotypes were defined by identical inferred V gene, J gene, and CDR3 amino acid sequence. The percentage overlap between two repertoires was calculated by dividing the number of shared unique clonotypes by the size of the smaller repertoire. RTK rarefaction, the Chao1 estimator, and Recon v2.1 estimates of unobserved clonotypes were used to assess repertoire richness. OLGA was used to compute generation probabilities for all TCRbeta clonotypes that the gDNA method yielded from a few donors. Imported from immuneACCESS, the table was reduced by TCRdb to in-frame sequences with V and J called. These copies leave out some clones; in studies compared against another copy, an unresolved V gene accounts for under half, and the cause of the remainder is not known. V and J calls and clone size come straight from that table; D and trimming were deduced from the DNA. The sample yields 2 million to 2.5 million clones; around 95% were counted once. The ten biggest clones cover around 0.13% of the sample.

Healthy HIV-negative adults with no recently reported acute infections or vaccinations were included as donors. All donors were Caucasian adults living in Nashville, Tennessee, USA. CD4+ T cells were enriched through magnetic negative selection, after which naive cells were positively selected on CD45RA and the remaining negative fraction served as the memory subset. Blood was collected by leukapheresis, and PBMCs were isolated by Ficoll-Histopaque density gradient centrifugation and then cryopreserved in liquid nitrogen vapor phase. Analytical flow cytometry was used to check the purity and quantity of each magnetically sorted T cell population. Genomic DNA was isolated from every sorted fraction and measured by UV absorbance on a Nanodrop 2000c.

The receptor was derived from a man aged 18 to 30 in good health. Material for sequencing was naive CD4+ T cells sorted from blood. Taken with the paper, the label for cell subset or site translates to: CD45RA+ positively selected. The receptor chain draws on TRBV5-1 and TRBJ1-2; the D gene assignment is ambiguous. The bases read TGCGCCAGCAGCTCCACGGGGTGGGTGGACTATGGCTACACCTTC. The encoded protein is CASSSTGWVDYGYTF. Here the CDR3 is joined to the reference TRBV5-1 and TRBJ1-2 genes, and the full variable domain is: KAGVTQTPRYLIKTRGQQVTLSCSPISGHRSVSWYQQTPGQGLQFLFEYFSETQRNKGNFPGRFSGRQFSNSRSEMNVSTLELGDSALYLCASSSTGWVDYGYTFGSGTRLTVV.